These 17 T cell receptor beta chains originate from one sample sequenced in a study of blood T cell repertoires in COVID-19. The data were produced by immunoSEQ multiplex PCR, yet TCRdb's version contains in-frame clones alone and is incomplete. The sample consists of some 670,000 clones, 70% to 90% of them appearing once. The sample was peripheral blood. Receptor source: a woman aged 18-29 years with acute or convalescent COVID-19.

This clone was seen just once. The chain combines TRBV7-9 with TRBJ2-1, with 9 bases fitting TRBD1. The CDR3 length is 15 residues. The V segment lost 1 base and the J segment 8 bases; nucleotides outside the gene matches: 6. Looked up from germline, CDR1 is SEHNR and CDR2 is FQNEAQ (reference sequence). CDR3 in amino acids: CASSLVGQGVDEQFF. The CDR3 DNA is TGTGCCAGCAGCTTAGTGGGACAGGGCGTGGATGAGCAGTTCTTC.

The V call is TRBV5-6, the J call TRBJ2-7; 13 bases line up with TRBD2. Germline V gives CDR1 SGHDT, CDR2 YYEEEE. This CDR3 has 16 residues. J was trimmed by 4 bases and V by 4 bases; bases with no gene match: 8. For the CDR3, the DNA is TGTGCCAGCAGCCCGGGACTAGCGGGGACTTTTTACGAGCAGTACTTC. Translation: CASSPGLAGTFYEQYF.

V gene TRBV3-1 (or the pseudogene TRBV3-2) combines with J gene TRBJ1-2; D is undetermined. V shed 1 base and J shed 6 bases, with 12 bases lying between them. This CDR3 spans 14 amino acids. Germline V lookup: CDR1 LGHDT, CDR2 YNNKEL (reference sequence). CDR3 DNA sequence: TGTGCCAGCAGCCAAGGAGCGGGGATAGATGGCTACACCTTC. It is translated as CASSQGAGIDGYTF.

The V call is TRBV30, the J call TRBJ1-2, with D possibly being TRBD1 (6 bases). The CDR3 is made up of 13 amino acids. Per germline, CDR1 GTSNPN and CDR2 SVGIG (reference sequence). V was pared by 3 bases and J by 8 bases, with 16 bases between. The CDR3 protein is CAWSPRGGPGYTF. The DNA for the CDR3 is TGTGCCTGGAGCCCCCGGGGGGGCCCGGGCTACACCTTC. Combining the CDR3 with reference TRBV30 and TRBJ1-2 gives the whole variable domain SQTIHQWPATLVQPVGSPLSLECTVEGTSNPNLYWYRQAAGRGLQLLFYSVGIGQISSEVPQNLSASRPQDRQFILSSKKLLLSDSGFYLCAWSPRGGPGYTFGSGTRLTVV.

Regarding this clone: Other DNA variants within this sample encode the same CDR3. V and J are TRBV6-2 or TRBV6-3 and TRBJ1-4, with D unresolved. V gave up 4 bases and J gave up 0 bases, with 6 bases separating them. Looked up from germline, CDR1 is MNHEY and CDR2 is SVGEGT. The CDR3 consists of 14 residues. CDR3 coding DNA: TGTGCCAGCAGTTCGACACCAACTAATGAAAAACTGTTTTTT. Amino acids: CASSSTPTNEKLFF.

This chain connects TRBV11-1 to TRBJ1-3; no clear D gene. Germline assignment: CDR1 SGHAT and CDR2 FQDESV (reference sequence). The CDR3 runs 15 residues. Trimming removed 5 bases at V and 0 bases at J, with 11 bases between. CDR3 nucleotide sequence: TGTGCCAGCAGCCAATCAGGAAGCTCTGGAAACACCATATATTTT. Protein: CASSQSGSSGNTIYF.

In this sample, this clone turned up once. The chain has TRBV4-3 and TRBJ1-5; D is unclear. CDR3 size: 13 residues. Germline CDR1 LGHNA, CDR2 YSLEER. Trimming pared 0 bases from V and 5 bases from J, leaving 5 bases between. CDR3 sequence (DNA): TGCGCCAGCAGCCAAGACCCGTATCAGCCCCAGCATTTT. Protein product: CASSQDPYQPQHF.

V gene TRBV6-6 combines with J gene TRBJ1-6, with a weak D call TRBD1 (6 bases). Germline CDR1 is MNHNY and CDR2 is SVGAGI (reference sequence). The length of the CDR3 is 15 residues. Trimming pared 6 bases from V and 2 bases from J, leaving 11 bases between. Here the CDR3 DNA reads TGTGCCAGCAGCCGGGGGGCTACCTATAATTCACCCCTCCACTTT. Translated: CASSRGATYNSPLHF.

The chain uses TRBV6-1 and TRBJ1-2, with 9 bases fitting TRBD1. Germline CDR1 MNHNS, CDR2 SASEGT. This CDR3 contains 15 residues. Trimming cost V 2 bases and J 6 bases; bases outside gene matches: 7. The chain's CDR3 is CASSEIGRQGDGYTF. CDR3 sequence (DNA): TGTGCCAGCAGTGAAATTGGCCGACAGGGGGATGGCTACACCTTC.

This rearrangement joins TRBV7-2 to TRBJ1-1, with TRBD1 identical over 8 bases. Unmatched junction bases numbered 6, after V lost 5 bases and J lost 4 bases. The germline V gene encodes CDR1 SGHTA and CDR2 FQGNSA. This CDR3 contains 14 residues. In DNA form, the CDR3 reads TGTGCCAGCAGCCCGGACAGGGTATCCACTGAAGCTTTCTTT. Translating it yields CASSPDRVSTEAFF. Combining the CDR3 with reference TRBV7-2 and TRBJ1-1 gives the whole variable domain GAGVSQSPSNKVTEKGKDVELRCDPISGHTALYWYRQSLGQGLEFLIYFQGNSAPDKSGLPSDRFSAERTGGSVSTLTIQRTQQEDSAVYLCASSPDRVSTEAFFGQGTRLTVV.

The chain couples TRBV7-2 to TRBJ1-5, with D maybe TRBD1 (6 bases). The ends were cut back, 8 bases at V and 4 bases at J, with 12 bases in the middle. CDR1 is SGHTA, CDR2 FQGNSA, per germline. CDR3 length: 13 residues. This chain's CDR3 is CASQGQINQPQHF. In nucleotides, the CDR3 is TGTGCCAGCCAAGGACAGATTAATCAGCCCCAGCATTTT. Full variable domain (remainder filled in from reference TRBV7-2 and TRBJ1-5): GAGVSQSPSNKVTEKGKDVELRCDPISGHTALYWYRQSLGQGLEFLIYFQGNSAPDKSGLPSDRFSAERTGGSVSTLTIQRTQQEDSAVYLCASQGQINQPQHFGDGTRLSIL.

The chain recombines TRBV27 with TRBJ2-1; D remains ambiguous. Trimming shortened V by 0 bases and J by 4 bases, and 10 bases separated the two germline ends. There are 15 residues in the CDR3. The germline gives CDR1 MNHEY, CDR2 SMNVEV (reference sequence). The CDR3 reads CASSLSWQNYNEQFF. DNA of the CDR3: TGTGCCAGCAGTTTATCGTGGCAGAATTACAATGAGCAGTTCTTC.

V is TRBV19 and J is TRBJ1-5; no clear D. Germline lookup yields CDR1 LNHDA and CDR2 SQIVND (reference sequence). Deletions cut 1 base from V and 4 bases from J, with 20 bases between. The CDR3 loop spans 18 amino acids. The CDR3 coding sequence is TGTGCCAGTAGTATAGCGGGCAAGGCTTCCGGGAGTAATCAGCCCCAGCATTTT. Protein sequence: CASSIAGKASGSNQPQHF. The full variable domain, in which reference TRBV19 and TRBJ1-5 provide the parts outside the CDR3, is DGGITQSPKYLFRKEGQNVTLSCEQNLNHDAMYWYRQDPGQGLRLIYYSQIVNDFQKGDIAEGYSVSREKKESFPLTVTSAQKNPTAFYLCASSIAGKASGSNQPQHFGDGTRLSIL.

This clone has just a few counts. The J gene is TRBJ1-2, the V gene TRBV6-4; D not certain. The V and J ends lost 6 bases and 7 bases respectively, with 18 bases between them. Germline V CDR1 and CDR2: MRHNA, SNTAGT. The CDR3 sequence is 14 residues long. In nucleotides, the CDR3 is TGTGCCAGCAGCGACCGGGCGGGCTCGGGTGGCTACACCTTC. It translates to CASSDRAGSGGYTF.

This clone has only one observation. The chain is built from TRBV15 and TRBJ2-7; 7 bases match TRBD2. Per germline, CDR1 LNHNV and CDR2 YYDKDF (reference sequence). V gave up 8 bases and J gave up 2 bases; unmatched junction bases: 12. CDR3 size: 15 residues. The CDR3 sequence: CATRTGRLATYEQYF. The CDR3 nucleotides read TGTGCCACCCGTACGGGGAGACTAGCAACCTACGAGCAGTACTTC.

This chain joins TRBV21-1 and TRBJ1-5. TRBV21-1 is a pseudogene segment. This CDR3 contains 13 residues. DNA for the CDR3: TGTGCCCTTACGGGGAATAGCAATCAGCCCCAGCATTTT. Translation: CALTGNSNQPQHF.

The rearrangement links TRBV6-4 to TRBJ1-2; 9 nucleotides match TRBD1. The CDR3 is made up of 12 amino acids. J was trimmed by 2 bases and V by 11 bases; bases with no gene match: 3. CDR1 is MRHNA, CDR2 SNTAGT, per germline. CDR3 loop: CARTGANYGYTF. Here the CDR3 DNA reads TGTGCCCGGACAGGGGCGAACTATGGCTACACCTTC.